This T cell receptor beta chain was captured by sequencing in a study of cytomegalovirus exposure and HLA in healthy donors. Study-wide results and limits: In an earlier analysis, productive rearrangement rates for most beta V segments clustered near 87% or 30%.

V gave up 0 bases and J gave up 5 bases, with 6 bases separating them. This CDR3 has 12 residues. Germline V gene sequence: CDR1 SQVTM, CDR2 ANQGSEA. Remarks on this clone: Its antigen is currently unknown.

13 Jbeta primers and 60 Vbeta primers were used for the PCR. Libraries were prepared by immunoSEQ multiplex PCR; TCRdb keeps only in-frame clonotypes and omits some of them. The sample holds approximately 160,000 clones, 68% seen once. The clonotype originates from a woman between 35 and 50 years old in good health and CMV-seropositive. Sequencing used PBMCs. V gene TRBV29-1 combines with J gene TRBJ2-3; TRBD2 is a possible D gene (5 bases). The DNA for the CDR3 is TGCAGCGTTGAAGATGAGGGAGATACGCAGTATTTT. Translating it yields CSVEDEGDTQYF.